This entry lists 9 T cell receptor beta chains sequenced from one sample in a study of blood T cell repertoires in COVID-19. Profiled with immunoSEQ multiplex PCR; TCRdb holds only in-frame clones, not every one. The sample lists about 340,000 clones, approximately 82% seen once, with around 3% in the top ten. Sequencing was carried out using peripheral blood. Receptors originate from a man aged 25 to 40 with active or convalescent COVID-19.

The chain has TRBV14 and TRBJ2-1; 11 bases are shared with TRBD2. The germline V gene has CDR1 SGHDN and CDR2 FVKESK. J was trimmed by 3 bases and V by 6 bases; bases with no gene match: 10. This CDR3 has 17 amino acids. The CDR3 loop reads CASSPLTSGVHYNEQFF. The CDR3 region has the DNA TGTGCCAGCAGTCCTCTGACTAGCGGGGTACACTACAATGAGCAGTTCTTC.

This sequence joins TRBV27 and TRBJ1-5, with D tentatively TRBD1 (6 bases). V was clipped by 5 bases and J by 5 bases, with 10 bases between them. The CDR3 totals 13 residues. Germline CDR1 reads MNHEY; CDR2 reads SMNVEV (reference sequence). The CDR3 DNA is TGTGCCAGCAGTCAACCAGGGGATCAGCCCCAGCATTTT. Its translation is CASSQPGDQPQHF.

The chain combines TRBV11-2 with TRBJ2-7; TRBD2 might be the D (5 bases). V was shortened by 4 bases and J by 4 bases, with 8 bases between the two germline ends. CDR1 and CDR2 (germline): SGHAT, FQNNGV. CDR3 length: 12 residues. CDR3 amino acids: CASSWRSYEQYF. Written as DNA, the CDR3 is TGTGCCAGCAGCTGGAGGAGTTACGAGCAGTACTTC.

The chain employs TRBV4-3 and TRBJ2-1; D is uncertain. This CDR3 contains 12 residues. The germline V and J ends were trimmed by 1 base and 11 bases, with 9 bases remaining between them. CDR1 is LGHNA, CDR2 YSLEER, per germline. The CDR3 nucleotides read TGCGCCAGCAGCCAAGGGGCCACACAGCAGTTCTTC. Amino acids: CASSQGATQQFF.

V is TRBV4-1 and J is TRBJ1-5, with D possibly matching TRBD1 (5 bases). The length of the CDR3 is 15 residues. V lost 0 bases to trimming and J lost 7 bases, with 13 bases between them. CDR1 is MGHRA, CDR2 YSYEKL, per germline. In nucleotides, the CDR3 is TGCGCCAGCAGCCAAGACCCAGGGCAAGGGCAGCCCCAGCATTTT. It is translated as CASSQDPGQGQPQHF.

This clone was counted a few times. A much larger clone differs by one base, so this may be a read error. This chain uses TRBV5-1 with TRBJ1-6; the D is unclear. Trimming took 2 bases from V and 0 from J, leaving 6 bases between them. The CDR3 length is 15 residues. Germline V CDR1 and CDR2: SGHRS, YFSETQ. CDR3 nucleotides: TGCGCCAGCAGCTTAGAGAGCTCCTATAATTCACCCCTCCACTTT. Translation gives CASSLESSYNSPLHF.

The chain recombines TRBV29-1 with TRBJ2-5; TRBD1 agrees at 8 bases. V was clipped by 7 bases and J by 5 bases; unmatched bases: 15. CDR3 length: 15 amino acids. Looked up from germline, CDR1 is SQVTM and CDR2 is ANQGSEA. For the CDR3, the DNA is TGCAGCGCGCCCCAGGGGGCATTCGTCGGGGAGACCCAGTACTTC. Protein product: CSAPQGAFVGETQYF.

The chain is built from TRBV19 and TRBJ2-7; the D gene is possibly TRBD1 (6 bases). Germline V gene data show CDR1 as LNHDA and CDR2 as SQIVND (reference sequence). The V gene lost 0 bases and the J gene lost 2 bases, with 11 bases spanning the gap. The CDR3 sequence is 15 residues long. The CDR3 loop is CASSIEARGPYEQYF. As DNA, the CDR3 is TGTGCCAGTAGTATAGAAGCCAGGGGTCCCTACGAGCAGTACTTC.

This chain links TRBV6-5 with TRBJ1-2; no clear D. This CDR3 region has 11 residues. Trimming cost V 4 bases and J 6 bases, with 6 bases left between them. Germline values: CDR1 MNHEY, CDR2 SVGAGI. DNA for the CDR3: TGTGCCAGCAGTTCCCTAGATGGCTACACCTTC. It translates to CASSSLDGYTF.